What follows describes a single T cell receptor beta chain. Its specificity is unknown. These data originate in a study of radiotherapy plus CTLA-4 blockade in lung cancer. Across the study: Objective response rate was roughly 19%; disease control rate, 25% to 35%. Study outcomes and limitations: Peripheral blood showed expansion of tumor-derived TCR clones after radiotherapy and ipilimumab.

Trimming took 4 bases from V and 8 from J; bases not matched to a gene: 9. Germline CDR1 reads MNHEY; CDR2 reads SVGAGI. The CDR3 loop spans 14 amino acids. TCRdb's table, derived via immunoSEQ multiplex PCR, lists solely in-frame clones and lacks some. Counted here are around 100,000 clones, roughly 79% occurring once; the ten biggest clones make up roughly 3.1%. The sequenced sample was peripheral blood, obtained from a patient treated with radiotherapy plus ipilimumab. The V call is TRBV6-5, the J call TRBJ2-3; 7 nucleotides line up with TRBD2. The origin of this receptor is a human donor with non-small cell lung cancer who had a partial response to radiotherapy plus ipilimumab. Some clones in this sample may be carry-over from other donors' samples. The CDR3, as DNA: TGTGCCAGCAGTTTTACGGGAGGTCGGGCTACGCAGTATTTT. It specifies CASSFTGGRATQYF.